This TCR beta chain stems from a study of OX40 agonist ivuxolimab in advanced cancers. For the study at large: Two patients with cutaneous melanoma and one with hepatocellular carcinoma, three in total, showed partial responses. Study-wide results and limits: Relative to CD4+ cells, CD8+ T cells on average had more expanded clones. It was not determined which antigens were specifically recognized by the peripheral T cells that had undergone clonal expansion.

Worth noting for this clone: Its antigen is not known.

Sequencing used immunoSEQ multiplex PCR; TCRdb keeps in-frame clones, though not all of them. The data contain under 80,000 clones, about nine tenths of them seen just once; the ten biggest clones take up over 15%. The sample in question was CD4+ or CD8+ T cells sorted from blood, obtained in a trial of the OX40 agonist ivuxolimab. This sequence originates from an adult with an advanced solid tumor such as melanoma, head and neck, liver or kidney cancer.

The CDR3 nucleotides read TGTGCCAGCAGCTCGGGCCGAAACTATGGCTACACCTTC. Protein: CASSSGRNYGYTF. The chain employs TRBV13 and TRBJ1-2; D remains ambiguous. Trimming pared 4 bases from V and 2 bases from J, leaving 8 bases between. Germline CDR1 is PRHDT and CDR2 is FYEKMQ (reference sequence). The CDR3 loop spans 13 amino acids.